This TCR beta chain comes out of a study of blood T cell repertoires in COVID-19 (dated by TCRdb to 2018 to 2020). Background on the whole study: The collaborator samples originated in the United States, Italy and Spain and spanned the acute and convalescent phases of COVID-19. Samples came from the ongoing ImmuneRACE study (first 160 participants) plus 1,254 subjects from 6 global collaborators. Deeply sampled blood TCRbeta repertoires from subjects exposed to, actively infected with, or recovered from COVID-19 were included in the dataset. Where available, HLA class I and class II types were obtained from metadata supplied by the sample provider rather than from assay-based typing. The repertoires were made available in a free public database intended to serve as a resource for research on the immune response to SARS-CoV-2. The prospective study material was composed of cDNA or gDNA derived from T cells, B-cell-depleted T cells, or PBMCs. A de-identified subject ID, COVID-19 status, age in years and sex were almost always included in the sample metadata. Findings and caveats that apply to the study as a whole: Clinical and demographic metadata were provided uncurated, with the amount varying by source and participant.

The CDR3 spans 14 residues, from the cysteine through the phenylalanine. Left in the record is the CDR3 DNA by itself, 42 bases read in frame from the first base. The trim is 3 bases for V and 6 bases for J, with a gap of 10 bases between the germline ends. Looking up the germline V gene yields CDR1 SGHRS and CDR2 YFSETQ. TCRbeta CDR3 regions were amplified from genomic DNA using the immunoSEQ Assay, a bias-controlled multiplex PCR. In the paper's pipeline: Within the assay, amplification of reference gene primers was used to estimate how many nucleated cells each sample contained. Sequence reads were collapsed and filtered to measure the absolute abundance of every unique TCRbeta CDR3 rearrangement. For each sample, productive Simpson clonality was calculated as the square root of Simpson's diversity index over productive rearrangements. In its TCRdb copy, this immuneACCESS table keeps in-frame sequences only and misses some clones. Where compared with another copy, unresolved V genes explain less than half of these, and the others have no known cause. V, J and clone size derive from that table, while D and trimming were established from the DNA sequence. For this sample there are roughly 150,000 clones; approximately 78% appear just once. Roughly 3.9% of the sample rests with the top ten.

Collaborating institutions collected whole blood in K2EDTA tubes following their own protocols. Collaborator samples were shipped for TCRbeta analysis as frozen whole blood, isolated PBMCs, or DNA extracted from either sample type. About this clone: The clone's antigen remains unknown. The input lacks base qualities; no much larger clone sits a single base away.

The clonotype was recovered from an elderly woman with acute or convalescent COVID-19. Sequences were obtained from peripheral blood. The rearranged chain carries TRBV5-1 and TRBJ1-6; TRBD1 is perhaps the D gene, given 6 matching bases. The CDR3 has the sequence CASSSGRGNSPLHF. The DNA reads as follows: TGCGCCAGCAGCTCCGGCAGGGGTAATTCACCCCTCCACTTT.